This T cell receptor (beta chain) was captured in a study of blood T cell repertoires in COVID-19. Study as a whole: Italy, Spain and the United States were the sources of the convalescent and acute COVID-19 samples.

Original methodology: It was from reference gene primer amplification that nucleated cell counts were estimated. Using immunoSEQ multiplex PCR, the repertoire was profiled, and TCRdb retains in-frame clones only, with some absent. D and trimming come from the DNA, and the V and J calls and clone size come from that table. This table has 130,000 to 150,000 clones, roughly four fifths appearing once. CDR1 is LNHDA and CDR2 is SQIVND in the germline V gene (reference sequence). With 5 bases removed from V and 6 bases from J, the gap between germline ends came to 11 bases. CDR3 size: 13 residues. The chain couples TRBV19 to TRBJ1-5; D is unclear. This sequence was found in a human donor with acute or convalescent COVID-19. The donor label of this sample is uncertain. Material: peripheral blood. CDR3 in amino acids: CASSPGRGQPQHF. The CDR3 region has the DNA TGTGCCAGTAGTCCCGGGAGAGGTCAGCCCCAGCATTTT.